This TCR beta chain was identified during a study of CD8 T cells in Susac syndrome. CDR3 length: 12 residues. Germline CDR1 MDHEN, CDR2 SYDVKM. V was shortened by 4 bases and J by 4 bases, with 7 bases between the two germline ends. To note about this clonotype: What it binds is not known.

Sequencing of TCR beta drew on CD8+ and CD4+ T cells from blood. Negative isolation yielded CD8+ and CD4+ T cells; FACS enriched TEMRA cells. Findings and limits, study-wide: As the study acknowledged, the number of individuals in its TCR sequencing and HLA analysis was relatively small.

RNA amounts of roughly 0.45 to 1 ug underwent reverse transcription with random hexamers. TCRdb re-called the immunoSEQ multiplex PCR reads through MiXCR, storing one row per CDR3 protein. The sample has about 210,000 distinct CDR3 sequences, 95% seen once; the top ten hold roughly 0.09%. Sequenced: CD4+ T cells from PBMCs. V usage is TRBV28 and J usage is TRBJ1-2; D is unclear. The sequence derives from a human donor with multiple sclerosis. The CDR3: CASSSGSYGYTF. DNA for the CDR3: TGTGCCAGCAGTTCCGGATCCTATGGCTACACCTTC.